This entry describes one TCR beta chain. The antigen this receptor binds is unknown. Within one base of it there is no much larger clone, and no base qualities were kept. Receptor libraries were prepared by the immunoSEQ multiplex PCR assay. Each sample had about 10^5 TCR templates assayed by the deep sequencing platform. Genomic DNA extracted from sorted T cells was used for TCRbeta CDR3 sequencing. The authors' pipeline ran thus. The R programming language was used for clonal analysis of TCRbeta CDR3 data. Comparing unstimulated samples against CFSE-low samples taken after the reaction was how alloreactive CD4+ and CD8+ clones were defined. Regulatory or non-regulatory origin was assigned to alloreactive CD4+ clones by matching of sequences to sorted unstimulated Treg and non-Treg repertoires. Held by TCRdb, this immuneACCESS table contains in-frame sequences only and omits some clones. Under half of the omission traces to an unresolved V gene where checked; the cause of the rest is unknown. Clonal size and the V and J genes are those of that table, whereas D and trimming came from the DNA. The sample table holds some 56,000 clones, of which around 98% were seen once. Roughly 0.99% of the sample comes from the top ten.

This sample is part of a study of siplizumab effects on memory and regulatory T cells (dated by TCRdb to about 2019). Regarding the study in general: The effect of the anti-CD2 antibody siplizumab on alloreactive T-cell subsets was examined in allogeneic mixed lymphocyte reactions constructed from human PBMCs. Findings and caveats that apply to the study as a whole: Sequences below about 10^-5 frequency were poorly captured, so only a minor fraction of alloreactive clones could be mapped to unstimulated subsets. The cumulative frequency of alloreactive sequences traceable to unstimulated CD4+ memory T cells was significantly reduced by siplizumab. Of the alloreactive CD4+ clones that could be mapped, the Treg-derived share averaged 68.8% with siplizumab compared with about 27% in control reactions. Whether proliferating Tregs from siplizumab cultures actually had suppressive function was not functionally confirmed. For roughly 80-95% of proliferating CD4+ or CD8+ clones, no naive or memory phenotype could be assigned. Unstimulated naive T cells appeared to be more diverse than memory T cells, and naive cells seemed to make a substantial contribution to the alloresponse.

In three donor pairs, further sequencing was done on unstimulated CD8+ naive, CD4+ memory, CD8+ TEMRA, CD4+ naive and CD8+ effector memory subsets. Sorted unstimulated T cells and proliferating T cells recovered from mixed lymphocyte reactions were subjected to TCRbeta CDR3 sequencing. Fresh whole blood from around 11 HLA-typed healthy donors was used to isolate PBMCs. Via the germline V gene, CDR1 is SGHDT and CDR2 YYEEEE. The cysteine opens and the phenylalanine closes a CDR3 of 16 amino acids. Solely the CDR3 DNA is kept, with 48 bases framed from the first base. V is pared back by 4 bases and J by 4 bases, with 19 bases lying between the germline termini.

Rearrangement joined TRBV5-6 to TRBJ2-3, and perhaps TRBD2 as D gene, on 6 matching bases. The TCR originated in a human donor in good health. The sequenced sample was naive CD8+ T cells sorted from blood. Reading the label with the study, this specimen's cell subset or site is: unstimulated naive T cells. The bases read TGTGCCAGCAGCCAGCGGGCCCAGGGTTTCGCAGATACGCAGTATTTT. Its translation reads: CASSQRAQGFADTQYF.